Presented here are 3 T cell receptor beta chains from one specimen sequenced in a study of cytomegalovirus exposure and HLA in healthy donors. This PCR relied on a set of 60 Vbeta primers and 13 Jbeta primers. Here immunoSEQ multiplex PCR was the method, and the copy in TCRdb shows in-frame clones only, minus some. The sample has 150,000 to 200,000 clones, roughly 82% seen once. The sequenced material came from PBMCs. The receptors shown here come from a woman in her 30s in good health and CMV-seronegative.

The V gene is TRBV29-1, the J gene TRBJ2-1; 9 bases align to TRBD2. Losses at the gene ends were 4 bases for V and 3 bases for J; bases not matched to a gene: 7. Germline assignment: CDR1 SQVTM and CDR2 ANQGSEA. The CDR3 consists of 15 residues. The CDR3 here is CSVVSGSPLYNEQFF. The CDR3 bases are TGCAGCGTTGTTAGCGGGAGTCCGCTCTACAATGAGCAGTTCTTC.

This sequence joins TRBV11-2 and TRBJ2-3; D is perhaps TRBD2 (6 bases). The CDR3 runs to 17 residues. The germline V gene encodes CDR1 SGHAT and CDR2 FQNNGV. The ends were cut back, 1 base at V and 5 bases at J, with 19 bases in the middle. CDR3 coding DNA: TGTGCCAGCAGCTTAGCCGCGGCGGGGCCATTGAGAGATACGCAGTATTTT. Its translation: CASSLAAAGPLRDTQYF. The variable domain in full, with the rest retrieved from reference TRBV11-2 and TRBJ2-3, is EAGVAQSPRYKIIEKRQSVAFWCNPISGHATLYWYQQILGQGPKLLIQFQNNGVVDDSQLPKDRFSAERLKGVDSTLKIQPAKLEDSAVYLCASSLAAAGPLRDTQYFGPGTRLTVL.

The CDR3 sequence is CASSFPGAYEQYF. The DNA for the CDR3 is TGTGCCAGCAGTTTTCCGGGGGCCTACGAGCAGTACTTC. This rearrangement joins TRBV28 to TRBJ2-7; the D gene is possibly TRBD2 (6 bases). Between the trimmed V and J ends, which lost 3 bases and 2 bases, there was a span of 8 bases. The CDR3 length is 13 residues. The germline gives CDR1 MDHEN, CDR2 SYDVKM. The full variable domain, in which reference TRBV28 and TRBJ2-7 provide the parts outside the CDR3, is DVKVTQSSRYLVKRTGEKVFLECVQDMDHENMFWYRQDPGLGLRLIYFSYDVKMKEKGDIPEGYSVSREKKERFSLILESASTNQTSMYLCASSFPGAYEQYFGPGTRLTVT.